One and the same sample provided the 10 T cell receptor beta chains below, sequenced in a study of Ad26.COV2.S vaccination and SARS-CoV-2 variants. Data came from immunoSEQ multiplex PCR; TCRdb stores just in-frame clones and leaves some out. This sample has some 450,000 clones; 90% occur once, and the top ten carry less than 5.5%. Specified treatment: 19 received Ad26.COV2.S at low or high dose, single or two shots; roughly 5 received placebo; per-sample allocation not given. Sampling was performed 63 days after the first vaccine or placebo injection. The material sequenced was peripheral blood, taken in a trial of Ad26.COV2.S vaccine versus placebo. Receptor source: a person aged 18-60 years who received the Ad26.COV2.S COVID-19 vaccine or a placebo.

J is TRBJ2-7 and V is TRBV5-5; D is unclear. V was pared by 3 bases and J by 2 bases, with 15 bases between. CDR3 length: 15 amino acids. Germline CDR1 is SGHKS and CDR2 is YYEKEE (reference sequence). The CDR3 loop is CASSYRHGSPYEQYF. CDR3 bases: TGTGCCAGCAGCTACCGACATGGGTCCCCCTACGAGCAGTACTTC.

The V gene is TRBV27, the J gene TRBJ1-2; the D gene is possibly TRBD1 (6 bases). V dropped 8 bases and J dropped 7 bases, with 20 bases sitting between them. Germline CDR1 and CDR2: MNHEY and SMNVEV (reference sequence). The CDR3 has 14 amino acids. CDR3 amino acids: CASQPGGGPVGYTF. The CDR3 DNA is TGTGCCAGCCAACCGGGGGGCGGACCGGTTGGCTACACCTTC.

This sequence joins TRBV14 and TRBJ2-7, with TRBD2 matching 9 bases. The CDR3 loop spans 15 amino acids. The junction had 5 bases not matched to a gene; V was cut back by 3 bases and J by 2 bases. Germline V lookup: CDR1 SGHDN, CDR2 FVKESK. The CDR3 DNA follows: TGTGCCAGCAGCCAGTCTAGCGGGGACACCTACGAGCAGTACTTC. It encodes CASSQSSGDTYEQYF.

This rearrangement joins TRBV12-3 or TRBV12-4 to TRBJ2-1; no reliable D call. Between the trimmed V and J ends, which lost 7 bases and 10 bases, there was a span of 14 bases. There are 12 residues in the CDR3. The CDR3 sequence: CASTDPFREQFF. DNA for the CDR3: TGTGCCAGCACCGACCCGTTTAGAGAGCAGTTCTTC.

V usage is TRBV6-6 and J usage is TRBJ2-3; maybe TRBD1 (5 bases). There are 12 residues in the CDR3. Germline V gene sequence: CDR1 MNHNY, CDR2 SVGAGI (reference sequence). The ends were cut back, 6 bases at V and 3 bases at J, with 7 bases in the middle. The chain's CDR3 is CASSRQTDTQYF. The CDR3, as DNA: TGTGCCAGCAGCCGACAGACAGATACGCAGTATTTT.

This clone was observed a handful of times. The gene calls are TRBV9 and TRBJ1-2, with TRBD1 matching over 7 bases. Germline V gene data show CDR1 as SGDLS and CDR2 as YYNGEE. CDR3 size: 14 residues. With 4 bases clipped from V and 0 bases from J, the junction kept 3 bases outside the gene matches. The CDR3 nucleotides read TGTGCCAGCAGCCCAGGGACAGCTAACTATGGCTACACCTTC. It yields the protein CASSPGTANYGYTF.

CDR3 sequence: CASSPREGPNTGELFF. CDR3 DNA sequence: TGTGCCAGCTCACCACGGGAGGGGCCGAACACCGGGGAGCTGTTTTTT. The chain combines TRBV18 with TRBJ2-2; 7 bases match TRBD2. This CDR3 is 16 amino acids long. J lost 0 bases, V lost 1 base, and 2 bases had no gene match. Germline-derived CDR1 and CDR2 are KGHSH and LQKENI.

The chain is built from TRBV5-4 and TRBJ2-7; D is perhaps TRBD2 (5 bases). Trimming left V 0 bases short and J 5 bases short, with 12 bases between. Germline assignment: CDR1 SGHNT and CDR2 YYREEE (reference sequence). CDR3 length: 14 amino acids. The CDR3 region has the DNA TGTGCCAGCAGCTTGGCCGGGATTGCCCACGAGCAGTACTTC. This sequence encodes CASSLAGIAHEQYF.

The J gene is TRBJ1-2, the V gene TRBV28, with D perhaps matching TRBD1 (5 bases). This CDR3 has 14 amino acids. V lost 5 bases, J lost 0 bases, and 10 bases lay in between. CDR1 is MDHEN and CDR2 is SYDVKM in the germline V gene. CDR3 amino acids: CASSLRTPNYGYTF. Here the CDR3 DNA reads TGTGCCAGCAGTCTGCGGACACCTAACTATGGCTACACCTTC.

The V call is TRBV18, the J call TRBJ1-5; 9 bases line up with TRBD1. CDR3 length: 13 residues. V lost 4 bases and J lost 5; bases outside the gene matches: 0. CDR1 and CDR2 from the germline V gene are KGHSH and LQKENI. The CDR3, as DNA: TGTGCCAGCTCACGGACAGGGGATCAGCCCCAGCATTTT. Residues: CASSRTGDQPQHF.